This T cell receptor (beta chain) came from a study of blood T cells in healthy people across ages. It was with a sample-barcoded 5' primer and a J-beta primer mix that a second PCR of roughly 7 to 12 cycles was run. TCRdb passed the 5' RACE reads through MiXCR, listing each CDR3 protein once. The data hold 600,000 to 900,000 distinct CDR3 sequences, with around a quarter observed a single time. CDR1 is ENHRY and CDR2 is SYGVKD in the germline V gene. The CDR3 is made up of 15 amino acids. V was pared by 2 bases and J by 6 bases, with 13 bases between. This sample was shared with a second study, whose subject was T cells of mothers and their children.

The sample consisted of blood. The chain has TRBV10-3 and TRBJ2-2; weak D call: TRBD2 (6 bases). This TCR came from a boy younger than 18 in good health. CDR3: CAISERSAGPGELFF. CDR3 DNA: TGTGCCATCAGTGAGCGATCCGCGGGGCCCGGGGAGCTGTTTTTT.